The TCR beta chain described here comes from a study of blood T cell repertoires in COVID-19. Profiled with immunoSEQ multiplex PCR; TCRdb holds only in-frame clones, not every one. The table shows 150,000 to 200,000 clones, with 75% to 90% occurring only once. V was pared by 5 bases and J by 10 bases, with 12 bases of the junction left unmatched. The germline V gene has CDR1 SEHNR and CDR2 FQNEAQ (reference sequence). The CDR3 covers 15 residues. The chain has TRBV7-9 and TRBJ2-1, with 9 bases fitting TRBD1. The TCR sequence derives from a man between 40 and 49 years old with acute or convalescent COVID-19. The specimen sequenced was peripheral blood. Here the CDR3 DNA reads TGTGCCAGCAGCCCCTGGACAGGGGAGTTTGGGGAGCAGTTCTTC. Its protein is CASSPWTGEFGEQFF.